This is a list of T cell receptor beta chains from one sample in a study of shared clonotypes between healthy human individuals. Generated by immunoSEQ multiplex PCR, the TCRdb table keeps only in-frame clones and is missing some. The data show some 790,000 clones, around 77% seen once. Sequencing input: memory CD4+ T cells sorted from blood. These receptors were taken from a woman aged 25 to 39 in good health. Both conserved end residues are part of each CDR3. A D gene is named only where the DNA matches it firmly. The size of a clone is reported for some rows only, either as once, few or many, or as a class for expanded clones.

V gene	D gene	J gene	clone size	CDR3 DNA	CDR3 protein
TRBV28	TRBD1	TRBJ2-5	NA	TGTGCCAGCAGTACCCCGGGACAGGGGATTGAGACCCAGTACTTC	CASSTPGQGIETQYF
TRBV5-1	NA	TRBJ2-2	NA	TGCGCCAGCAGGCGTCTGAACACCGGGGAGCTGTTTTTT	CASRRLNTGELFF
TRBV6-6	TRBD2	TRBJ2-2	NA	TGTGCCAGCAGCCAGACACTAGCGGGAGCGGGCGGGGAGCTGTTTTTT	CASSQTLAGAGGELFF
TRBV5-1	TRBD2	TRBJ2-3	NA	TGCGCCAGTGGACTAGCGGGAGGGAAAGATACGCAGTATTTT	CASGLAGGKDTQYF
TRBV28	TRBD2	TRBJ2-3	many	TGTGCCAGCAGTTTGAGGCGGGAGGGGTTTAGCACAGATACGCAGTATTTT	CASSLRREGFSTDTQYF
TRBV12-5	TRBD1	TRBJ1-2	few	TGTGCTAGTGCTCGACAGGGGCCAGAGGGCTACACCTTC	CASARQGPEGYTF
TRBV18	NA	TRBJ1-1	NA	TGTGCCAGCTCACCACCCCCAGGGTTGGGCACTGAAGCTTTCTTT	CASSPPPGLGTEAFF
TRBV6-4	NA	TRBJ2-2	NA	TGTGCCAGCAGGCAAGGGCTCACCGGGGAGCTGTTTTTT	CASRQGLTGELFF
TRBV5-1	NA	TRBJ1-4	NA	TGCGCCAGCAGCGGCGGGCCGTCGAATGAAAAACTGTTTTTT	CASSGGPSNEKLFF
TRBV5-1	TRBD2	TRBJ2-7	NA	TGCGCCAGCAGTCTTGGGACTAGCGGGAGTTGGCTGTACTTC	CASSLGTSGSWLYF
TRBV5-8	NA	TRBJ1-1	NA	TGTGCCAGCAGCTTGGAGTTTGCAGGCAGGTACACTGAAGCTTTCTTT	CASSLEFAGRYTEAFF
TRBV7-9	TRBD2	TRBJ2-3	NA	TGTGCCAGCAGCCAGGGACTAGCGGGAGATACGCAGTATTTT	CASSQGLAGDTQYF
TRBV6-1	NA	TRBJ2-3	NA	TGTGCCAGCAGTGAAGCGGGAGAGGGCACAGATACGCAGTATTTT	CASSEAGEGTDTQYF
TRBV18	TRBD2	TRBJ2-7	NA	TGTGCCAGCTCAAAGAGACCAGGACTAGCGGGAGGTTGGGCCTACGAGCAGTACTTC	CASSKRPGLAGGWAYEQYF
TRBV7-7	NA	TRBJ1-1	NA	TGTGCCAGCAGCTTTAATCAGAACACTGAAGCTTTCTTT	CASSFNQNTEAFF
TRBV19	TRBD1	TRBJ1-5	NA	TGTGCCAGTAGTTCGGGACAGGGGGGGGAACAGCCCCAGCATTTT	CASSSGQGGEQPQHF
TRBV5-1	TRBD2	TRBJ2-3	NA	TGCGCCAGCAGCCCGGGACTAGCTCGGGCAGATACGCAGTATTTT	CASSPGLARADTQYF
TRBV18	NA	TRBJ2-1	NA	TGTGCCAGCTCACTAGAATCCATGGGTGAGCAGTTCTTC	CASSLESMGEQFF
TRBV5-1	TRBD1	TRBJ1-2	NA	TGCGCCAGCAGCCCGGGACAGGGGTTTCGGGGCTACACCTTC	CASSPGQGFRGYTF
TRBV5-5	NA	TRBJ2-3	few	TGTGCCAGCAGCTTGGTTGGAGCGGAGAAAACGCAGTATTTT	CASSLVGAEKTQYF
TRBV27	TRBD1	TRBJ1-1	NA	TGTGCCAGCAGTTCCCCGGGACAGGGTCGGACTGAAGCTTTCTTT	CASSSPGQGRTEAFF
TRBV6-1	TRBD1	TRBJ1-1	NA	TGTGCCAGCAGTGAAAGGGGGCTCGGGGCTTTCTTT	CASSERGLGAFF
TRBV18	TRBD1	TRBJ2-3	NA	TGTGCCAGCTCAGGACAGGGCGCAGATACGCAGTATTTT	CASSGQGADTQYF
TRBV9	TRBD1	TRBJ1-1	NA	TGTGCCAGCAGCGTAGGGGGGACAGAGACTGAAGCTTTCTTT	CASSVGGTETEAFF
TRBV5-4	NA	TRBJ2-4	NA	TGTGCCAGCAGCGAGGGACGGGAACTAGCCAAAAACATTCAGTACTTC	CASSEGRELAKNIQYF
TRBV19	NA	TRBJ1-5	few	TGTGCCAGTTCGGTACAGGGTTATCAGCCCCAGCATTTT	CASSVQGYQPQHF
TRBV5-1	TRBD1	TRBJ1-1	many	TGCGCCAGCAGCTTGGAGGGACAGGGTAATGAAGCTTTCTTT	CASSLEGQGNEAFF
TRBV30	NA	TRBJ1-5	few	TGTGCCTGGAGTTTAGTGCGCAATCAGCCCCAGCATTTT	CAWSLVRNQPQHF
TRBV5-8	TRBD2	TRBJ2-1	NA	TGTGCCAGCAGCTTGTCTAGCGGATACAATGAGCAGTTCTTC	CASSLSSGYNEQFF
TRBV6-4	TRBD1	TRBJ2-2	NA	TGTGCCAGCAGTGAGAACAGGGGGCCTGTCCTGAGCACCGGGGAGCTGTTTTTT	CASSENRGPVLSTGELFF
TRBV4-2	TRBD2	TRBJ2-7	few	TGTGCCAGCAGCACCCCCAGCGGGGTACCCTACGAGCAGTACTTC	CASSTPSGVPYEQYF
TRBV19	NA	TRBJ1-4	NA	TGTGCCAGTAGGACCGGGACCTATAATGAAAAACTGTTTTTT	CASRTGTYNEKLFF
TRBV29-1	TRBD1	TRBJ1-2	once	TGCAGCGCCGATCGGGGGGAGCAGGGGGCAGGTGGCTACACCTTC	CSADRGEQGAGGYTF
TRBV5-1	TRBD1	TRBJ2-7	NA	TGCGCCAGCAGCTACCAGACAGGGGGCAACGAGCAGTACTTC	CASSYQTGGNEQYF
TRBV4-2	TRBD2	TRBJ2-7	many	TGTGCCAGCAGCCAAGATCTACTAGCGGGAGGTGGGGACGAGCAGTACTTC	CASSQDLLAGGGDEQYF
TRBV18	TRBD1	TRBJ1-2	few	TGTGCCAGCTCACCACCGGGGACAGGCGGAGGCTACACCTTC	CASSPPGTGGGYTF
TRBV27	TRBD1	TRBJ1-2	NA	TGTGCCAGCAGTTTGCGGACAGGGGGCTATGGCTACACCTTC	CASSLRTGGYGYTF
TRBV13	NA	TRBJ1-1	few	TGTGCCAGCAGCTTTAGCCCAGTGGACAGTCTGAACACTGAAGCTTTCTTT	CASSFSPVDSLNTEAFF
TRBV6-1	TRBD2	TRBJ2-7	NA	TGTGCCAGCAGACGATTAGCGGGAGGGCCGGACGAGCAGTACTTC	CASRRLAGGPDEQYF
TRBV6-1	NA	TRBJ1-4	NA	TGTGCCAGCAGTGAGGGACGGCGGAATGAAAAACTGTTTTTT	CASSEGRRNEKLFF
TRBV14	NA	TRBJ2-7	NA	TGTGCCAGCAGCCCCAACAGCCCAGGGGCTCGCGAGCAGTACTTC	CASSPNSPGAREQYF
TRBV25-1	NA	TRBJ2-1	NA	TGTGCCAGCAGTGATCAGGGACTCTCCTACAATGAGCAGTTCTTC	CASSDQGLSYNEQFF
TRBV6-1	NA	TRBJ2-7	NA	TGTGCCAGCAGCCTACCGGGACTCACAAACGAGCAGTACTTC	CASSLPGLTNEQYF
TRBV2	NA	TRBJ1-5	few	TGTGCCAGCAGTGAACTCCCGGCGGGCAGCGGGCAGCCCCAGCATTTT	CASSELPAGSGQPQHF
TRBV6-5	TRBD1	TRBJ1-4	NA	TGTGCCAGCAGACCGGGACAGGGATTGAGGGGACTGTTTTTT	CASRPGQGLRGLFF
TRBV4-2	TRBD2	TRBJ2-3	NA	TGTGCCAGCAGCCAGTTCCAGGCGACTAGCGGGCAAAACTATAGGACAGATACGCAGTATTTT	CASSQFQATSGQNYRTDTQYF
TRBV4-2	NA	TRBJ1-3	NA	TGTGCCAGCAGCCAAGTGAGCTCTGGAAACACCATATATTTT	CASSQVSSGNTIYF
TRBV28	TRBD1	TRBJ2-2	NA	TGTGCCAGCTCGGGACAGCTAGGCACCGGGGAGCTGTTTTTT	CASSGQLGTGELFF
TRBV6-6	TRBD1	TRBJ2-1	NA	TGTGCCAGCAATATAGGGACAGGGGGTGCAAATGAGCAGTTCTTC	CASNIGTGGANEQFF
TRBV28	NA	TRBJ1-1	NA	TGTGCCAGCAGTGGGAGAGGGGAAGTTAACACTGAAGCTTTCTTT	CASSGRGEVNTEAFF
TRBV7-8	TRBD1	TRBJ1-2	NA	TGTGCCAGCAGCAAAATCGGACAGGGGGACTATGGCTACACCTTC	CASSKIGQGDYGYTF
TRBV7-2	TRBD2	TRBJ2-1	NA	TGTGCCAGCAGCCCCTGGGAGGGGAAACACAATGAGCAGTTCTTC	CASSPWEGKHNEQFF
TRBV6-4	NA	TRBJ2-6	once	TGTGCCAGCAGTGAAGCGGAGAGCTCTGGGGCCAACGTCCTGACTTTC	CASSEAESSGANVLTF
TRBV19	NA	TRBJ2-1	NA	TGTGCCAGTGCCTCTGTCTCCTACAATGAGCAGTTCTTC	CASASVSYNEQFF
TRBV19	NA	TRBJ2-1	few	TGTGCCAGTAAGGGAGACAGGTTAACCTACAATGAGCAGTTCTTC	CASKGDRLTYNEQFF
TRBV7-9	NA	TRBJ2-7	NA	TGTGCCAGCAGCTTTGACGGGAAATACGAGCAGTACTTC	CASSFDGKYEQYF
TRBV19	NA	TRBJ1-3	NA	TGTGCCAGTAGTCGGGAGGGAAACACCATATATTTT	CASSREGNTIYF
TRBV6-6	NA	TRBJ1-2	few	TGTGCCAGCACTCGACTGGGGGGGTTGGGCTACACCTTC	CASTRLGGLGYTF
TRBV27	NA	TRBJ2-5	NA	TGTGCCAGCAGTTTAGCCAGTTACGAGACCCAGTACTTC	CASSLASYETQYF
TRBV14	NA	TRBJ1-1	few	TGTGCCAGCAGCCAAGCTCAGGTTAGGAACACTGAAGCTTTCTTT	CASSQAQVRNTEAFF